This entry lists 19 T cell receptor beta chains sequenced from one sample in a study of CD8 T cells in ankylosing spondylitis. MiXCR, applied by TCRdb to the 5' RACE reads, yields one record per CDR3 protein. The data hold hundreds of thousands of distinct CDR3 sequences, with more than 20% observed a single time. Input material: blood, either unsorted or a sorted T cell fraction (not recorded which). The receptors were gathered from a female donor with ankylosing spondylitis or in good health (not recorded which).

The chain joins TRBV13 to TRBJ2-1; TRBD2 matches 11 bases. V lost 4 bases and J lost 8; bases outside the gene matches: 7. This CDR3 is 15 amino acids long. Germline CDR1 PRHDT, CDR2 FYEKMQ (reference sequence). The CDR3, as DNA: TGTGCCAGCAGCTCTAGCGGGAGGTTGATGGATGAGCAGTTCTTC. This translates into CASSSSGRLMDEQFF.

This clonotype has a handful of counts. The final CDR3 position lacks the conserved phenylalanine or tryptophan, pointing to a likely read error. The chain employs TRBV7-2 and TRBJ2-1; D ambiguous. V gave up 1 base and J gave up 4 bases, with 11 bases separating them. Germline lookup yields CDR1 SGHTA and CDR2 FQGNSA. This CDR3 contains 15 residues. CDR3 DNA sequence: TGTGCCAGCAGCTTAGGGGGTCCCCCTTACAATGAGCAGTTCTTA. Amino acids: CASSLGGPPYNEQFL.

This clonotype occurred a few times. J is TRBJ2-1 and V is TRBV6-5; 9 nucleotides align to TRBD2. CDR3 length: 16 residues. Germline V gene sequence: CDR1 MNHEY, CDR2 SVGAGI. V was pared by 2 bases and J by 9 bases, with 11 bases of the junction left unmatched. This CDR3 is CASSYGAGGYPVEQFF. The CDR3, as DNA: TGTGCCAGCAGTTACGGGGCGGGAGGGTATCCCGTTGAGCAGTTCTTC.

This clonotype was seen more than once but under ten times. The chain employs TRBV4-2 and TRBJ1-2, with D tentatively TRBD1 (5 bases). Trimming cost V 1 base and J 8 bases, with 17 bases left between them. Germline V gene sequence: CDR1 LGHNA, CDR2 YNFKEQ. The CDR3 loop spans 15 amino acids. CDR3 in amino acids: CASSQVRGRVGGYTF. CDR3 nucleotides: TGTGCCAGCAGCCAAGTGCGCGGCAGGGTTGGCGGCTACACCTTC.

Only a few counts were recorded for this clonotype. V gene TRBV2 combines with J gene TRBJ2-3; D uncertain. Germline loops: CDR1 SNHLY, CDR2 FYNNEI. The CDR3 is 15 amino acids. Trimming removed 6 bases at V and 4 bases at J, with 17 bases between. CDR3 residues: CASSLDAEVADTQYF. The CDR3 DNA reads TGTGCCAGCAGCCTCGACGCCGAGGTAGCAGATACGCAGTATTTT.

This clonotype was recorded once. The chain employs TRBV30 and TRBJ2-7, with D perhaps matching TRBD2 (6 bases). Trimming shortened V by 0 bases and J by 7 bases, and 16 bases separated the two germline ends. Germline V gives CDR1 GTSNPN, CDR2 SVGIG (reference sequence). This CDR3 has 14 residues. CDR3 residues: CAWSVGGPLKEQYF. The DNA of the CDR3 is TGTGCCTGGAGTGTGGGGGGACCCCTTAAGGAGCAGTACTTC.

The chain carries TRBV20-1 and TRBJ2-3, with D perhaps TRBD2 (6 bases). Trimming cost V 6 bases and J 9 bases, with 10 bases left between them. The CDR3 runs 10 residues. Germline V gene sequence: CDR1 DFQATT, CDR2 SNEGSKA (reference sequence). CDR3 DNA sequence: TGCAGTGCGTGGGGGGAAACGCAGTATTTT. It translates to CSAWGETQYF.

In its sample, this clonotype was seen many times. The rearrangement uses TRBV10-3 and TRBJ2-1; 7 bases line up with TRBD1. Germline assignment: CDR1 ENHRY and CDR2 SYGVKD. The CDR3 contains 13 residues. With V trimmed by 4 bases and J by 7 bases, 4 bases remained unmatched. The CDR3 DNA is TGTGCCATCAGTGTTCAGGGGGAGAATGAGCAGTTCTTC. Translation: CAISVQGENEQFF.

The chain employs TRBV20-1 and TRBJ2-7; 8 nucleotides align to TRBD1. From germline, CDR1 is DFQATT and CDR2 SNEGSKA (reference sequence). The CDR3 is made up of 14 amino acids. The trim removed 5 bases at V and 1 base at J, leaving 7 bases unmatched. CDR3 sequence reads: CSAQGQGPSYEQYF. In nucleotides, the CDR3 is TGCAGTGCTCAAGGACAGGGACCTTCCTACGAGCAGTACTTC.

This clonotype came up a few times. The gene calls are TRBV20-1 and TRBJ1-6; no firm D call. This CDR3 has 13 amino acids. Deletions cut 6 bases from V and 7 bases from J, with 13 bases between. CDR1 DFQATT and CDR2 SNEGSKA come from the germline V gene (reference sequence). The CDR3 DNA reads as TGCAGTGCCCCCGGGCCTTCAAATTCACCCCTCCACTTT. Translated, it gives CSAPGPSNSPLHF.

This clonotype was seen a few times. The rearrangement uses TRBV12-3 or TRBV12-4 and TRBJ2-1; D is perhaps TRBD2 (5 bases). V lost 2 bases, J lost 2 bases, and 13 bases lay in between. The CDR3 loop spans 16 amino acids. The CDR3 here is CASSLNGLPTYNEQFF. CDR3 nucleotides: TGTGCCAGCAGTTTAAATGGACTCCCAACCTACAATGAGCAGTTCTTC.

This clonotype was seen more than once but under ten times. This chain uses TRBV7-2 with TRBJ2-7; D remains unclear. Per germline, CDR1 SGHTA and CDR2 FQGNSA. The CDR3 length is 14 residues. Trimming stripped 5 bases from V and 6 bases from J, with 17 bases between. The CDR3 DNA sequence: TGTGCCAGCAGCCCGAACCCCCCGAGGAGCGAGCAGTACTTC. Translated, it gives CASSPNPPRSEQYF.

A few counts support this clonotype. The chain recombines TRBV20-1 with TRBJ2-7, with 11 bases that match TRBD1. The CDR3 has 14 residues. V lost 6 bases and J lost 3; bases outside the gene matches: 7. CDR1 is DFQATT and CDR2 is SNEGSKA in the germline V gene (reference sequence). The CDR3 region has the DNA TGCAGTGCCCTCCCGGGACAGGGGGGCTACGAGCAGTACTTC. Its translation is CSALPGQGGYEQYF.

V and J are TRBV18 and TRBJ1-3, with D tentatively TRBD1 (5 bases). The CDR3 is 18 residues long. Germline values: CDR1 KGHSH, CDR2 LQKENI. Trimming stripped 4 bases from V and 0 bases from J, with 19 bases between. The CDR3 is CASSRKVPGPTSGNTIYF. The CDR3 nucleotides are TGTGCCAGCTCACGTAAGGTGCCGGGGCCTACCTCTGGAAACACCATATATTTT.

This clonotype was counted at least ten times. J is TRBJ1-5 and V is TRBV20-1; D is ambiguous. V was clipped by 0 bases and J by 6 bases, with 18 bases between them. The CDR3 spans 16 residues. Germline lookup yields CDR1 DFQATT and CDR2 SNEGSKA (reference sequence). The DNA of the CDR3 is TGCAGTGCTAGAGAGGGTATCCTGGGAGCGGGTCAGCCCCAGCATTTT. This codes for CSAREGILGAGQPQHF.

A few counts support this clonotype. The V call is TRBV5-5, the J call TRBJ1-2; tentatively, D is TRBD1 (5 bases). Germline CDR1 and CDR2: SGHKS and YYEKEE (reference sequence). V was cut by 0 bases and J by 7 bases, with 13 bases left in between. This CDR3 has 14 amino acids. The CDR3 reads CASSLAQQGVGYTF. The DNA of the CDR3 is TGTGCCAGCAGCTTGGCCCAGCAGGGCGTTGGCTACACCTTC.

The chain links TRBV20-1 to TRBJ2-1; 10 bases match TRBD1. Per the germline V gene, CDR1 is DFQATT and CDR2 is SNEGSKA (reference sequence). The ends lost 4 bases at V and 2 bases at J; junction bases unmatched: 8. The CDR3 covers 16 residues. CDR3 bases: TGCAGTGCTATCCCCGGACAGGGGGATACCTACAATGAGCAGTTCTTC. Protein: CSAIPGQGDTYNEQFF.

This clonotype was seen a few times. The gene calls are TRBV28 and TRBJ1-1; unclear D gene. Germline V gene sequence: CDR1 MDHEN, CDR2 SYDVKM. V was cut by 4 bases and J by 2 bases, with 8 bases left in between. The CDR3 covers 13 residues. The CDR3, as DNA: TGTGCCAGCAGTTATCGGCCCAACACTGAAGCTTTCTTT. Protein: CASSYRPNTEAFF.

This clonotype has ten or more counts. This chain joins TRBV20-1 and TRBJ2-1, with 10 positions matching TRBD2. There are 14 residues in the CDR3. Germline lookup yields CDR1 DFQATT and CDR2 SNEGSKA (reference sequence). V was pared by 7 bases and J by 7 bases, with 10 bases of the junction left unmatched. The CDR3: CSVTGTSVWNEQFF. CDR3 bases: TGCAGTGTGACCGGGACTAGCGTATGGAATGAGCAGTTCTTC.